This passage covers 14 T cell receptor beta chains from one sample sequenced in a study of T cell repertoires in cytomegalovirus infection. One entry per CDR3 protein, called by TCRdb with MiXCR from the reads. The sample lists 450,000 to 650,000 distinct CDR3 sequences, around a quarter seen once, with about 13% in the top ten. Material: PBMCs. The receptors come from a human donor in good health (CMV status not recorded). Some clones in this sample may be carry-over from other donors' samples.

This clonotype was seen more than once but under ten times. The chain couples TRBV11-2 to TRBJ1-1; a weak D match, TRBD1 (5 bases). This CDR3 spans 15 amino acids. Germline-derived CDR1 and CDR2 are SGHAT and FQNNGV. The ends were cut back, 3 bases at V and 4 bases at J, with 15 bases in the middle. CDR3 nucleotides: TGTGCCAGCAGCTTGGGCTTGAGGAGGGGCACTGAAGCTTTCTTT. Translation: CASSLGLRRGTEAFF.

The chain combines TRBV7-9 with TRBJ2-1; 8 bases align to TRBD2. V trimming: 6 bases; J trimming: 7 bases; junction bases outside the gene matches: 8. CDR3 size: 14 residues. CDR1 is SEHNR, CDR2 FQNEAQ, per germline (reference sequence). DNA of the CDR3: TGTGCCAGCAGAATTAGCGGGACCCTAAATGAGCAGTTCTTC. This encodes CASRISGTLNEQFF.

This chain links TRBV5-1 with TRBJ2-3; D is possibly TRBD1 (6 bases). Deletions cut 4 bases from V and 5 bases from J, with 20 bases between. CDR1 SGHRS and CDR2 YFSETQ come from the germline V gene. The CDR3 has 16 residues. The CDR3 spells CASSPWGQPTRDTQYF. The CDR3 DNA sequence: TGCGCCAGCAGCCCCTGGGGGCAACCGACCCGAGATACGCAGTATTTT. The full variable domain, with the rest looked up from reference TRBV5-1 and TRBJ2-3, is KAGVTQTPRYLIKTRGQQVTLSCSPISGHRSVSWYQQTPGQGLQFLFEYFSETQRNKGNFPGRFSGRQFSNSRSEMNVSTLELGDSALYLCASSPWGQPTRDTQYFGPGTRLTVL.

This clonotype has a count of ten or more. The chain carries TRBV12-3 or TRBV12-4 and TRBJ2-1; no clear D. The CDR3 covers 12 residues. V lost 5 bases to trimming and J lost 6 bases, with 8 bases between them. CDR3 bases: TGTGCCAGCAGTCCCGGTCCCAATGAGCAGTTCTTC. Its protein is CASSPGPNEQFF.

The chain has TRBV28 and TRBJ2-7, with D perhaps TRBD1 (5 bases). The CDR3 consists of 12 residues. The germline V gene encodes CDR1 MDHEN and CDR2 SYDVKM. The germline V and J ends were trimmed by 3 bases and 7 bases, with 10 bases remaining between them. The CDR3 loop reads CASSLGLGEQYV. In nucleotides, the CDR3 is TGTGCCAGCAGTTTGGGGCTGGGTGAGCAGTACGTC.

This clonotype was found many times. The rearrangement links TRBV7-6 to TRBJ2-1, with 10 bases lining up with TRBD2. Germline V lookup: CDR1 SGHVS, CDR2 FNYEAQ. V lost 1 base, J lost 4 bases, and 4 bases stayed unmatched. The CDR3 length is 16 residues. The CDR3 region has the DNA TGTGCCAGCAGCTTAGAAGGACTAGCGGTATACAATGAGCAGTTCTTC. This encodes CASSLEGLAVYNEQFF.

This chain uses TRBV7-2 with TRBJ2-5; the D gene is possibly TRBD2 (6 bases). Deletions cut 2 bases from V and 4 bases from J, with 14 bases between. The CDR3 contains 15 residues. The germline V gene has CDR1 SGHTA and CDR2 FQGNSA. The CDR3 sequence is CASSLFAGSRETQYF. CDR3 coding DNA: TGTGCCAGCAGCTTATTTGCGGGATCTAGAGAGACCCAGTACTTC.

The chain joins TRBV4-3 to TRBJ1-5; D not certain. Germline V gives CDR1 LGHNA, CDR2 YSLEER. V was cut by 0 bases and J by 0 bases, with 6 bases left in between. There are 15 residues in the CDR3. In DNA form, the CDR3 reads TGCGCCAGCAGCCAAGAGGCGGATAGCAATCAGCCCCAGCATTTT. It is translated as CASSQEADSNQPQHF.

This clonotype appeared a few times. V and J are TRBV7-8 and TRBJ2-1; 8 bases are a match to TRBD1. V lost 3 bases, J lost 12 bases, and 10 bases stayed unmatched. The CDR3 contains 14 residues. Germline loops: CDR1 SGHVS, CDR2 FQNEAQ. The CDR3 DNA reads TGTGCCAGCAGCTTTCTCGGACAGGGTGGCGGGCAGTTCTTC. This sequence encodes CASSFLGQGGGQFF.

The rearrangement uses TRBV11-3 and TRBJ2-1; TRBD2 aligns across 10 bases. Germline assignment: CDR1 SGHNT and CDR2 YENEEA. The CDR3 length is 16 residues. V lost 2 bases and J lost 7; bases outside the gene matches: 8. For the CDR3, the DNA is TGTGCCAGCAGCTTAACTAGCGGGAACCACAATAATGAGCAGTTCTTC. Translated, it gives CASSLTSGNHNNEQFF.

This clonotype was detected only a few times. This sequence joins TRBV7-9 and TRBJ2-3; 13 bases agree with TRBD2. With 5 bases clipped from V and 3 bases from J, the junction kept 8 bases outside the gene matches. CDR1 SEHNR and CDR2 FQNEAQ come from the germline V gene (reference sequence). This CDR3 contains 17 residues. CDR3 in DNA: TGTGCCAGCAGCCACGAACTACTAGCGGGAGGGACAGATACGCAGTATTTT. The encoded protein is CASSHELLAGGTDTQYF.

The table lists this clonotype with a few counts. The rearrangement uses TRBV19 and TRBJ2-3; D is perhaps TRBD1 (6 bases). CDR3 length: 16 amino acids. Germline V CDR1 and CDR2: LNHDA, SQIVND (reference sequence). With 3 bases removed from V and 7 bases from J, the gap between germline ends came to 20 bases. CDR3 sequence (DNA): TGTGCCAGTAGTATTGGCGAGGGGGTGATTCTAAATACGCAGTATTTT. Protein product: CASSIGEGVILNTQYF. The full variable domain, in which reference TRBV19 and TRBJ2-3 provide the parts outside the CDR3, is DGGITQSPKYLFRKEGQNVTLSCEQNLNHDAMYWYRQDPGQGLRLIYYSQIVNDFQKGDIAEGYSVSREKKESFPLTVTSAQKNPTAFYLCASSIGEGVILNTQYFGPGTRLTVL.

This clonotype appeared many times. V is TRBV7-2 and J is TRBJ2-6; 7 nucleotides match TRBD1. Germline trimming cut 7 bases from V and 1 base from J; bases unmatched to any gene: 4. The CDR3 has 15 amino acids. In germline, CDR1 is SGHTA, CDR2 FQGNSA. CDR3 protein: CASTLTGSGANVLTF. For the CDR3, the DNA is TGTGCCAGCACGTTGACAGGGTCTGGGGCCAACGTCCTGACTTTC.

In its sample, this clonotype was seen a few times. The chain recombines TRBV5-8 with TRBJ2-3, with D maybe TRBD1 (5 bases). V was shortened by 2 bases and J by 4 bases, with 14 bases between the two germline ends. CDR1 and CDR2 from the germline V gene are SGHTS and YDEGEE. CDR3 length equals 15 residues. The CDR3 loop is CASSLPQGTADTQYF. CDR3 sequence (DNA): TGTGCCAGCAGCTTACCCCAGGGAACAGCAGATACGCAGTATTTT.